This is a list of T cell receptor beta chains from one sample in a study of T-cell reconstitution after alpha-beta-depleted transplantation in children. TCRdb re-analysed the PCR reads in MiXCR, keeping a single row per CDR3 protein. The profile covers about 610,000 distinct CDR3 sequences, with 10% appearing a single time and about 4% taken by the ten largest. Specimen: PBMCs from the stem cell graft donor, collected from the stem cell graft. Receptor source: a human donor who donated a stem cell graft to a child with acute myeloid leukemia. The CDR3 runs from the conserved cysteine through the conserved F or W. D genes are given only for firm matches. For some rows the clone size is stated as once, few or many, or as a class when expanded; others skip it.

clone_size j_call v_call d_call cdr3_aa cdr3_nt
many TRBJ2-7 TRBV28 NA CASRRTSQADYEQYF TGTGCCAGCAGACGGACCTCCCAGGCGGACTACGAGCAGTACTTC
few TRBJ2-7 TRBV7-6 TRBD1 CASSLNQGATYEQYF TGTGCCAGCAGCTTAAACCAGGGGGCTACCTACGAGCAGTACTTC
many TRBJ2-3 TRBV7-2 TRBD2 CASSLGGSGITDTQYF TGTGCCAGCAGCTTGGGCGGGAGCGGGATCACAGATACGCAGTATTTT
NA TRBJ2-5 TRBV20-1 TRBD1 CSARRGQTRQETQYF TGCAGTGCTAGGAGGGGACAGACACGTCAAGAGACCCAGTACTTC
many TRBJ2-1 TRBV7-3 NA CASSLIRGGDEQFF TGTGCCAGCAGCTTAATCCGGGGTGGCGATGAGCAGTTCTTC
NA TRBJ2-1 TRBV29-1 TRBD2 CSVEYRTSGSVNEQFF TGCAGCGTTGAATATCGGACTAGCGGGAGTGTGAATGAGCAGTTCTTC
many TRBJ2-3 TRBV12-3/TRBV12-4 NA CASGKGGRDTQYF TGTGCCAGCGGAAAAGGAGGTCGGGATACGCAGTATTTT
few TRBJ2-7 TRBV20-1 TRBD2 CSASSSTSGNYEQYF TGCAGTGCTAGTAGTAGTACTAGCGGGAACTACGAGCAGTACTTC
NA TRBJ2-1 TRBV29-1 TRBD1 CSVVGLTGLASISSYNEQFF TGCAGCGTTGTCGGTTTGACAGGGCTAGCCTCTATTAGCTCCTACAATGAGCAGTTCTTC
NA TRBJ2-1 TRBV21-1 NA CASSTRTSGREGEQFF TGTGCCAGCAGCACACGGACTAGCGGGAGGGAGGGTGAGCAGTTCTTC
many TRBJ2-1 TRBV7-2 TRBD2 CASSVGGGRTNEQFF TGTGCCAGCAGCGTCGGGGGCGGGAGGACCAATGAGCAGTTCTTC
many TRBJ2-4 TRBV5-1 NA CASSLDSLAKNIQYF TGCGCCAGCAGCTTGGATTCCTTAGCCAAAAACATTCAGTACTTC